This passage covers 21 T cell receptor beta chains from one sample sequenced in a study of T-cell memory formation after mild COVID-19. From the 5' RACE reads, TCRdb called clonotypes with MiXCR, one entry per CDR3 protein. The sample has about 470,000 distinct CDR3 sequences, roughly 18% seen once. The sequencing input was PBMCs or a T cell subset sorted from them (not recorded which). All receptors derive from an adult woman who had mild COVID-19 (a few samples of this study predate the infection). Cell type and time point are not known.

This chain uses TRBV30 with TRBJ1-2; tentatively, D is TRBD1 (5 bases). This CDR3 has 16 residues. Per germline, CDR1 GTSNPN and CDR2 SVGIG (reference sequence). V lost 0 bases and J lost 7, with 21 bases in between. The CDR3 protein is CAWSVARNRLVLGYTF. CDR3 bases: TGTGCCTGGAGTGTGGCTCGAAACAGGCTAGTACTTGGCTACACCTTC. Using reference TRBV30 and TRBJ1-2 for the parts outside the CDR3, the full variable domain is SQTIHQWPATLVQPVGSPLSLECTVEGTSNPNLYWYRQAAGRGLQLLFYSVGIGQISSEVPQNLSASRPQDRQFILSSKKLLLSDSGFYLCAWSVARNRLVLGYTFGSGTRLTVV.

The sample holds a few counts of this clonotype. The V gene is TRBV18, the J gene TRBJ1-2; 8 nucleotides match TRBD1. J lost 4 bases, V lost 6 bases, and 10 bases had no gene match. The CDR3 totals 15 residues. The germline CDR1 and CDR2 sequences are KGHSH and LQKENI. CDR3 sequence reads: CASSEGTGGGYGYTF. CDR3 nucleotides: TGTGCCAGCTCGGAGGGGACAGGAGGGGGCTATGGCTACACCTTC.

The V gene is TRBV7-2, the J gene TRBJ2-5; 8 bases map to TRBD2. The J segment lost 2 bases and the V segment lost 3 bases, leaving 5 bases of the junction unmatched. Germline V gene data show CDR1 as SGHTA and CDR2 as FQGNSA. This CDR3 spans 15 amino acids. CDR3 in amino acids: CASSFRGGTQETQYF. The DNA for the CDR3 is TGTGCCAGCAGCTTCCGGGGGGGTACACAAGAGACCCAGTACTTC.

This clonotype was seen only a few times. The J gene is TRBJ1-5, the V gene TRBV12-3 or TRBV12-4, with no clear D. There are 15 residues in the CDR3. Trimming left V 4 bases short and J 0 bases short, with 10 bases between. DNA for the CDR3: TGTGCCAGCAGTTGGGTACAAGCTAGCAATCAGCCCCAGCATTTT. Amino acid sequence: CASSWVQASNQPQHF.

The rearrangement uses TRBV7-8 and TRBJ1-1; D remains ambiguous. Trimming cost V 1 base and J 5 bases, with 14 bases left between them. The length of the CDR3 is 15 residues. Germline CDR1 reads SGHVS; CDR2 reads FQNEAQ. CDR3 in DNA: TGTGCCAGCAGCTTAGTCTCCGTGGGATTAACTGAAGCTTTCTTT. This encodes CASSLVSVGLTEAFF.

The V call is TRBV2, the J call TRBJ1-1; possible D gene TRBD1, 5 bases. CDR3 length: 15 amino acids. Germline V gene lookup returns CDR1 SNHLY and CDR2 FYNNEI. The V end lost 6 bases, the J end lost 1 base, and 15 bases lay between the germline ends. The CDR3 is CASSAPLQGNTEAFF. CDR3 bases: TGTGCCAGCAGCGCCCCCCTTCAGGGGAACACTGAAGCTTTCTTT.

The chain joins TRBV27 to TRBJ2-7; D gene unclear. V was trimmed by 3 bases and J by 0 bases, leaving 12 bases between them. This CDR3 has 15 amino acids. Germline CDR1 and CDR2: MNHEY and SMNVEV (reference sequence). The CDR3 reads CASSFAGPSSYEQYF. CDR3 DNA: TGTGCCAGCAGTTTTGCCGGACCCAGCTCCTACGAGCAGTACTTC.

V gene TRBV9 combines with J gene TRBJ1-1, with 7 bases aligning to TRBD1. Germline CDR1 and CDR2: SGDLS and YYNGEE. V shed 3 bases and J 5 bases; nucleotides not matched to a gene: 7. The CDR3 length is 14 residues. The CDR3 region has the DNA TGTGCCAGCAGCGACCAGGGGGGTGGAACTGAAGCTTTCTTT. Residues: CASSDQGGGTEAFF.

The chain is built from TRBV5-1 and TRBJ1-4; tentative D call: TRBD1 (5 bases). The CDR3 covers 15 residues. The ends were cut back, 0 bases at V and 6 bases at J, with 12 bases in the middle. CDR1 and CDR2 from the germline V gene are SGHRS and YFSETQ. CDR3 sequence reads: CASSLAGRRDEKLFF. DNA for the CDR3: TGCGCCAGCAGCTTGGCAGGGCGTCGGGATGAAAAACTGTTTTTT. The full variable domain, in which reference TRBV5-1 and TRBJ1-4 provide the parts outside the CDR3, is KAGVTQTPRYLIKTRGQQVTLSCSPISGHRSVSWYQQTPGQGLQFLFEYFSETQRNKGNFPGRFSGRQFSNSRSEMNVSTLELGDSALYLCASSLAGRRDEKLFFGSGTQLSVL.

This clonotype occurred many times. This chain joins TRBV7-3 and TRBJ1-1; D unclear. CDR1 SGHTA and CDR2 FQGTGA come from the germline V gene. V lost 2 bases and J 1 base, leaving 8 bases between the germline ends. This CDR3 region has 14 residues. The CDR3 loop is CASSLGRSNTEAFF. For the CDR3, the DNA is TGTGCCAGCAGCTTAGGACGGTCGAACACTGAAGCTTTCTTT.

In this sample, this clonotype turned up a few times. V is TRBV5-5 and J is TRBJ2-1, with 9 bases lining up with TRBD2. CDR1 is SGHKS and CDR2 is YYEKEE in the germline V gene (reference sequence). The ends lost 1 base at V and 1 base at J; junction bases unmatched: 6. The CDR3 totals 17 residues. CDR3 in amino acids: CASSLSLAGISYNEQFF. Here the CDR3 DNA reads TGTGCCAGCAGCTTGTCGCTAGCGGGGATTTCCTACAATGAGCAGTTCTTC.

The V and J genes are TRBV9 and TRBJ1-5; D gene ambiguous. CDR1 and CDR2 (germline): SGDLS, YYNGEE. The V gene lost 4 bases and the J gene lost 4 bases, with 9 bases spanning the gap. The CDR3 has 13 residues. The CDR3 DNA sequence: TGTGCCAGCAGCATAGGGCAGAATCAGCCCCAGCATTTT. Protein product: CASSIGQNQPQHF.

Only a few counts were recorded for this clonotype. The chain carries TRBV3-1 and TRBJ2-7, with 8 positions matching TRBD1. This CDR3 region has 17 residues. Germline assignment: CDR1 LGHDT and CDR2 YNNKEL (reference sequence). After removal of 4 bases from V and 2 bases from J, the junction contained 13 bases not matched to a gene. In nucleotides, the CDR3 is TGTGCCAGCAGCCCCAGGATTCACAGGGGGAGTACCTACGAGCAGTACTTC. It yields the protein CASSPRIHRGSTYEQYF.

The rearrangement uses TRBV6-1 and TRBJ1-1; D is undetermined. The CDR3 has 13 amino acids. The V gene lost 2 bases and the J gene lost 4 bases, with 8 bases spanning the gap. Germline assignment: CDR1 MNHNS and CDR2 SASEGT. The CDR3 region is CASSEQQRTEAFF. CDR3 DNA sequence: TGTGCCAGCAGTGAACAACAGCGCACTGAAGCTTTCTTT.

This clonotype was seen repeatedly, ten times or more. This chain connects TRBV29-1 to TRBJ2-3; D remains unclear. Trimming shortened V by 3 bases and J by 5 bases, and 6 bases separated the two germline ends. Germline V gene lookup returns CDR1 SQVTM and CDR2 ANQGSEA. The CDR3 sequence is 11 residues long. Here the CDR3 reads CSVDWRDTQYF. The CDR3 DNA sequence: TGCAGCGTTGATTGGAGAGATACGCAGTATTTT.

Only a few counts were recorded for this clonotype. The rearrangement joins TRBV9 to TRBJ1-2; maybe TRBD1 (6 bases). The CDR3 has 13 amino acids. V dropped 4 bases and J dropped 3 bases, with 10 bases sitting between them. Germline loops: CDR1 SGDLS, CDR2 YYNGEE. Here the CDR3 DNA reads TGTGCCAGCAGCCAGGACAGATACTATGGCTACACCTTC. This codes for CASSQDRYYGYTF.

This clonotype was observed at least ten times. This chain joins TRBV7-3 and TRBJ2-1; D not certain. V gave up 5 bases and J gave up 5 bases, with 13 bases separating them. The CDR3 spans 14 residues. Germline V lookup: CDR1 SGHTA, CDR2 FQGTGA. The DNA for the CDR3 is TGTGCCAGCAGCCCCGAGCCCTTAAACAATGAGCAGTTCTTC. Translating it yields CASSPEPLNNEQFF.

J is TRBJ1-6 and V is TRBV7-3; D remains unclear. This CDR3 contains 14 residues. The germline CDR1 and CDR2 sequences are SGHTA and FQGTGA. The V end lost 5 bases, the J end lost 9 bases, and 14 bases lay between the germline ends. The CDR3 protein is CASSVGERGSPLHF. DNA of the CDR3: TGTGCCAGCAGCGTAGGTGAAAGAGGTTCACCCCTCCACTTT. The variable domain in full, with the rest retrieved from reference TRBV7-3 and TRBJ1-6, is GAGVSQTPSNKVTEKGKYVELRCDPISGHTALYWYRQSLGQGPEFLIYFQGTGAADDSGLPNDRFFAVRPEGSVSTLKIQRTERGDSAVYLCASSVGERGSPLHFGNGTRLTVT.

This chain connects TRBV3-1 to TRBJ2-7; TRBD1 agrees at 8 bases. The CDR3 sequence is 16 residues long. CDR1 is LGHDT, CDR2 YNNKEL, per germline (reference sequence). Trimming cost V 1 base and J 3 bases; bases outside gene matches: 8. The CDR3 DNA reads as TGTGCCAGCAGCCAAGGGCACGACAGGGGCCGCTACGAGCAGTACTTC. It specifies CASSQGHDRGRYEQYF.

The V call is TRBV3-1, the J call TRBJ1-5; 10 bases are a match to TRBD1. The CDR3 extends over 14 amino acids. CDR1 is LGHDT and CDR2 is YNNKEL in the germline V gene (reference sequence). With 4 bases clipped from V and 4 bases from J, the junction kept 1 base outside the gene matches. DNA for the CDR3: TGTGCCAGCAGCCGACAGGGGGCTAATCAGCCCCAGCATTTT. This translates into CASSRQGANQPQHF. Filled out from reference TRBV3-1 and TRBJ1-5, the complete variable domain reads DTAVSQTPKYLVTQMGNDKSIKCEQNLGHDTMYWYKQDSKKFLKIMFSYNNKELIINETVPNRFSPKSPDKAHLNLHINSLELGDSAVYFCASSRQGANQPQHFGDGTRLSIL.

This clonotype has a single count. The V gene is TRBV20-1, the J gene TRBJ1-2, with no clear D. Between the trimmed V and J ends, which lost 3 bases and 2 bases, there was a span of 7 bases. The CDR3 extends over 12 amino acids. CDR1 is DFQATT, CDR2 SNEGSKA, per germline (reference sequence). The CDR3 bases are TGCAGTGCTAGGGAGGGAAACTATGGCTACACCTTC. Translating gives CSAREGNYGYTF.